This T cell receptor (beta chain) was sequenced for a study of cytomegalovirus exposure and HLA in healthy donors. Study context: Genotyping of 400 or so donors showed that over 80% belonged to the Caucasian-associated ancestry cluster. Broader study findings: Based on reports, TCR beta sequences accurately predicted HLA-A and HLA-B alleles for most subjects. The records held CMV serostatus as the only immune exposure information. The authors later found HLA-associated TCR beta chains more clonally expanded than equally common others.

The PCR had 60 Vbeta and 13 Jbeta primers. TCRdb's copy holds only in-frame clones and misses some; the assay was immunoSEQ multiplex PCR. The sample holds more than 50,000 clones, around 80% seen once. Regarding this clone: The antigen remains undetermined.

This CDR3 contains 14 residues. In germline, CDR1 is MGHRA, CDR2 YSYEKL. Trimming pared 0 bases from V and 4 bases from J, leaving 9 bases between. Sequencing input: PBMCs. The chain combines TRBV4-1 with TRBJ1-2; D is unresolved. The clonotype originates from a woman between 40 and 55 years old in good health and CMV-seropositive. CDR3 loop: CASSQEEGVYGYTF. Written as DNA, the CDR3 is TGCGCCAGCAGCCAAGAAGAGGGTGTCTATGGCTACACCTTC.